The entry below describes one T cell receptor (beta chain). Germline CDR1 SGHTA, CDR2 FQGNSA. The CDR3 extends over 15 amino acids. V was cut by 5 bases and J by 7 bases, with 21 bases left in between. The data were produced by immunoSEQ multiplex PCR, yet TCRdb's version contains in-frame clones alone and is incomplete. The sample has under 30,000 clones, just over 85% seen once; the top ten hold 9.5% to 15%. This entry is derived from a study of blood T cell repertoires in COVID-19. Sequencing was performed on peripheral blood. The TCR sequence derives from a woman older than 75 with active or convalescent COVID-19. The chain is built from TRBV7-2 and TRBJ2-7, with D possibly matching TRBD2 (6 bases). The CDR3 DNA sequence: TGTGCCAGCAGCCCCCCGGGAGCAGGGACCGGGGAGCAGTACTTC. It codes for CASSPPGAGTGEQYF.